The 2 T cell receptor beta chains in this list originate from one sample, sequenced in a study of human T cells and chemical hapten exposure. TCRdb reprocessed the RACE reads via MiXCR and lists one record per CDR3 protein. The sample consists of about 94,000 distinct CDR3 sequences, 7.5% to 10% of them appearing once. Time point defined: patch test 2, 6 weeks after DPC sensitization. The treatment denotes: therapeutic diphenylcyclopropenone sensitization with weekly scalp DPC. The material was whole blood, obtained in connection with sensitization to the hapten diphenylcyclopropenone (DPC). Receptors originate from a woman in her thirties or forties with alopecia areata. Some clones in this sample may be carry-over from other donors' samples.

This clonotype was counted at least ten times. CDR3 residues: CASSLTGRTEAFF. The CDR3 DNA reads as TGTGCCAGCAGTTTGACAGGGAGGACTGAAGCTTTCTTT. The genes are TRBV12-3 or TRBV12-4 and TRBJ1-1, with 7 bases identical to TRBD1. The CDR3 consists of 13 residues. The V segment lost 3 bases and the J segment 5 bases; nucleotides outside the gene matches: 3.

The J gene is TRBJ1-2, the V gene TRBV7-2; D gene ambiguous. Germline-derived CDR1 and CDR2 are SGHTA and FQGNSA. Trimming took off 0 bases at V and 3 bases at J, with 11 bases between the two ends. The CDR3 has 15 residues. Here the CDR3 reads CASSLARTAYYGYTF. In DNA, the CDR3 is TGTGCCAGCAGCTTAGCCCGTACAGCGTACTATGGCTACACCTTC.